This TCR beta chain was identified during a study of blood T cell repertoires in COVID-19. Study as a whole: From T cells, B-cell-depleted T cells, or PBMCs came the material, which was cDNA or gDNA.

This CDR3 comprises 18 residues. Germline loops: CDR1 ENHRY, CDR2 SYGVKD. V lost 4 bases and J 0 bases, leaving 22 bases between the germline ends. Original methodology: Amplification of reference gene primers provided the estimated nucleated cell counts. Libraries were prepared by immunoSEQ multiplex PCR; TCRdb keeps only in-frame clonotypes and omits some of them. The V and J calls and the clone size are those of that table, but D and trimming were determined from the DNA. The table has about 140,000 clones, 60% to 80% seen once. Each recovered donor of Cohort 3 presented with two negative PCRs, clearance, or symptom resolution.

The chain combines TRBV10-3 with TRBJ2-7, with a weak D call TRBD2 (6 bases). The clonotype was recovered from a woman aged 45 to 65 who had recovered from COVID-19. What was sequenced was PBMCs or T cells enriched from blood (not recorded which). In nucleotides, the CDR3 is TGTGCCATCAGTGCCCTGGCCGGGGGTGAGCAGGCCTCCTACGAGCAGTACTTC. This translates into CAISALAGGEQASYEQYF.